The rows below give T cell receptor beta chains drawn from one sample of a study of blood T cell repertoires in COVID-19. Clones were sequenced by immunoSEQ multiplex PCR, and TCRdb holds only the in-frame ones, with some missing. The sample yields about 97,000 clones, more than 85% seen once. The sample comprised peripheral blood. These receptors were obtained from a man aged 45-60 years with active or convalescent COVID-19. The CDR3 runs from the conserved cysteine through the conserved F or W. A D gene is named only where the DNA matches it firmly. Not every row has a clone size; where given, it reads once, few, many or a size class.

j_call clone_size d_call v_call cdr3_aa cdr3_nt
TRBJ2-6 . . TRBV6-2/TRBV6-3 CASSYRVGLGANVLTF TGTGCCAGCAGTTACCGGGTCGGATTGGGGGCCAACGTCCTGACTTTC
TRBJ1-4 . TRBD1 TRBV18 CASSLQEGQGVEKLFF TGTGCCAGCTCACTCCAGGAGGGACAGGGGGTCGAAAAACTGTTTTTT
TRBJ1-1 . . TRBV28 CASSSGATGITEAFF TGTGCCAGCAGTTCCGGGGCTACAGGGATCACTGAAGCTTTCTTT
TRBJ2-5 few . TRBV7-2 CASSLGVGQFLETQYF TGTGCCAGCAGCTTAGGGGTGGGGCAGTTCTTAGAGACCCAGTACTTC
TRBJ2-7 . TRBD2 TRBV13 CASRRAGEPLYEQYF TGTGCCAGCAGAAGAGCGGGGGAACCACTCTACGAGCAGTACTTC
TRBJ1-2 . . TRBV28 CASSLKAGRDYGYTF TGTGCCAGCAGTTTAAAAGCAGGGAGGGACTATGGCTACACCTTC
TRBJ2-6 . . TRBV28 CASRNDNSGANVLTF TGTGCCAGCCGTAACGACAACTCTGGGGCCAACGTCCTGACTTTC
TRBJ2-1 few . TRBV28 CASSLPLPGYNEQFF TGTGCCAGCAGTTTGCCGCTCCCCGGGTACAATGAGCAGTTCTTC
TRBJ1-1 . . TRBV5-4 CASSLGGLGTEAFF TGTGCCAGCAGCTTGGGAGGGTTGGGCACTGAAGCTTTCTTT
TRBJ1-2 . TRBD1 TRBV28 CASSRGTATYGYTF TGTGCCAGCAGCAGGGGGACAGCTACTTATGGCTACACCTTC
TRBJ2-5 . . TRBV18 CASSPSQVFQETQYF TGTGCCAGCTCACCAAGCCAGGTATTCCAAGAGACCCAGTACTTC
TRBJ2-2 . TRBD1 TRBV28 CASRTGTGNTGELFF TGTGCCAGCAGAACTGGGACAGGGAACACCGGGGAGCTGTTTTTT
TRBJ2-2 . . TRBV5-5 CASSEATMNSNTGELFF TGTGCCAGCAGCGAGGCCACAATGAATTCGAACACCGGGGAGCTGTTTTTT
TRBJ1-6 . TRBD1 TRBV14 CASSPRTGSSPLHF TGTGCCAGCAGCCCCCGGACAGGGAGTTCACCCCTCCACTTT
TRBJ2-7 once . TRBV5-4 CASSLYSSYEQYF TGTGCCAGCAGCTTGTATAGTAGTTACGAGCAGTACTTC
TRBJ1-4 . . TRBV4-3 CASSQTDSSNEKLFF TGCGCCAGCAGCCAAACGGACAGCTCTAATGAAAAACTGTTTTTT
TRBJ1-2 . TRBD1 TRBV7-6 CASSPGTGGSYGYTF TGTGCCAGCAGCCCCGGGACAGGGGGCAGCTATGGCTACACCTTC
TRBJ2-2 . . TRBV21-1 CASHEDRDTGELFF TGTGCCAGCCACGAGGACAGGGACACCGGGGAGCTGTTTTTT
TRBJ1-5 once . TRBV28 CASSPGDQPQHF TGTGCCAGCAGTCCAGGGGATCAGCCCCAGCATTTT
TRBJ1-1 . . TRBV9 CASSVAEGRGNTEAFF TGTGCCAGCAGCGTAGCAGAGGGAAGAGGGAACACTGAAGCTTTCTTT
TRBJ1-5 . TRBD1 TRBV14 CASSQGQGARQPQHF TGTGCCAGCAGCCAAGGACAGGGGGCCAGACAGCCCCAGCATTTT
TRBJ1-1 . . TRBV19 CATQGPQNTEAFF TGTGCCACTCAGGGCCCCCAGAACACTGAAGCTTTCTTT
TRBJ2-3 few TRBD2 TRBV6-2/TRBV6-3 CASSRPLAGGPTDTQYF TGTGCCAGCAGCCGCCCCCTAGCGGGGGGGCCCACAGATACGCAGTATTTT
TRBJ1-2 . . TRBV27 CASSEDINYGYTF TGTGCCAGCAGTGAGGACATAAACTATGGCTACACCTTC
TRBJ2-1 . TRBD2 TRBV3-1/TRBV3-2 CASSQALTSGGNEQFF TGTGCCAGCAGCCAAGCGTTGACTAGCGGGGGGAATGAGCAGTTCTTC
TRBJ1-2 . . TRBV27 CASSFEGHYGYTF TGTGCCAGCAGTTTTGAGGGCCACTATGGCTACACCTTC
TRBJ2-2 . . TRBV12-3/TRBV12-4 CATTLGATGELFF TGTGCCACTACCTTGGGGGCAACCGGGGAGCTGTTTTTT
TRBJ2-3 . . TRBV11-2 CASSLWARQGRPDTQYF TGTGCCAGCAGCTTGTGGGCTAGGCAGGGTAGGCCAGATACGCAGTATTTT
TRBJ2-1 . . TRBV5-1 CASSLFLDEQFF TGCGCCAGCAGCTTGTTTCTCGATGAGCAGTTCTTC
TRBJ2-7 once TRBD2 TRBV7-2 CATAGGTDYEQYF TGTGCCACCGCGGGGGGGACAGACTACGAGCAGTACTTC
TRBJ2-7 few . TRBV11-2 CASSLDFGVRVF TGTGCCAGCAGCTTAGACTTCGGAGTCAGAGTCTTC
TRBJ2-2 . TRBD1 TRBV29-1 CSVRQGAFTGELFF TGCAGCGTCCGACAGGGGGCCTTCACCGGGGAGCTGTTTTTT
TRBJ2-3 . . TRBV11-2 CASSLFGTTSTDTQYF TGTGCCAGCAGCTTATTCGGGACAACCAGCACAGATACGCAGTATTTT
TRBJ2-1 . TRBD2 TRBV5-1 CASSPGLASPVYNEQFF TGCGCCAGCAGCCCGGGACTAGCGTCTCCTGTTTACAATGAGCAGTTCTTC
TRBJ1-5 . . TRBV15 CATSRAGGGYQPQHF TGTGCCACCAGCAGAGCCGGAGGAGGGTATCAGCCCCAGCATTTT
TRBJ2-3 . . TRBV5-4 CASVLADTQYF TGTGCCAGCGTACTAGCAGATACGCAGTATTTT
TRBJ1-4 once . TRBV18 CASSSLHSTTNEKLFF TGTGCCAGCTCATCCCTCCACAGCACAACTAATGAAAAACTGTTTTTT
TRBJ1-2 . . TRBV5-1 CASSLGHYGYTF TGCGCCAGCAGCTTGGGGCACTATGGCTACACCTTC
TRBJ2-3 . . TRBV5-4 CASSLVVSGTSTDTQYF TGTGCCAGCAGCTTGGTGGTTTCGGGGACTAGCACAGATACGCAGTATTTT
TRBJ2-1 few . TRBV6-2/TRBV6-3 CASSQPPRDEQFF TGTGCCAGCAGTCAACCACCCCGAGATGAGCAGTTCTTC
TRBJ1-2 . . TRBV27 CASSPLGQKAFHYTF TGTGCCAGCAGTCCCCTTGGACAGAAGGCCTTTCATTACACCTTC
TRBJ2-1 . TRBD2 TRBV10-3 CAINLSGGPGNEQFF TGTGCCATCAACCTTAGCGGGGGGCCAGGGAATGAGCAGTTCTTC
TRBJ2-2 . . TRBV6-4 CASSEQGIGTGELFF TGTGCCAGCAGTGAGCAGGGGATAGGGACCGGGGAGCTGTTTTTT
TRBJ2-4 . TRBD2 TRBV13 CASSLEVSGGVVNIQYF TGTGCCAGCAGCTTAGAAGTTAGCGGGGGGGTAGTAAACATTCAGTACTTC
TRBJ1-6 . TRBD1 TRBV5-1 CASSQGQPNSPLHF TGCGCCAGCAGCCAGGGACAGCCTAATTCACCCCTCCACTTT
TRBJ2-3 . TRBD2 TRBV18 CASSPTSGWADTQYF TGTGCCAGCTCACCGACTAGCGGTTGGGCAGATACGCAGTATTTT
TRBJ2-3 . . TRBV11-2 CASSLGYADTQYF TGTGCCAGCAGCTTAGGATATGCGGATACGCAGTATTTT
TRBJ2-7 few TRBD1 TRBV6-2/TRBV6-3 CASSYIPTGAHYEQYF TGTGCCAGCAGTTATATACCGACAGGGGCCCACTACGAGCAGTACTTC
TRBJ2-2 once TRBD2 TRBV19 CASSRLASNTGELFF TGTGCCAGTAGCCGACTAGCTTCGAACACCGGGGAGCTGTTTTTT
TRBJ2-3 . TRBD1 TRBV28 CASSPYVPGQFTDTQYF TGTGCCAGCAGTCCCTACGTCCCGGGACAGTTCACAGATACGCAGTATTTT